Only a few counts were recorded for the clone carrying this T cell receptor (beta chain). Its antigen is unidentified. PCR primers comprised 60 Vbeta and 13 Jbeta primers. Some clones are missing from TCRdb's copy, which holds only in-frame ones; the method was immunoSEQ multiplex PCR. The sample lists roughly 150,000 clones; less than 90% were seen once. This entry comes from a study of cytomegalovirus exposure and HLA in healthy donors. Study in general: Inside one of the first data releases sat about 85 million unique TCRs taken from HLA-typed donors.

The germline V gene has CDR1 MNHNS and CDR2 SASEGT. The CDR3 length is 13 residues. Deletions cut 3 bases from V and 5 bases from J, with 8 bases between. Study-level findings and limits: Relative to the approximately 700-donor mean, N-insertions were reportedly fewer in an Asian-associated ancestry cluster in a later analysis. The availability of immune exposure information extended only to CMV serostatus.

The source material was PBMCs. The V call is TRBV6-1, the J call TRBJ1-5; D remains ambiguous. The TCR originated in a boy aged 2 to 10 in good health and CMV-seronegative. The CDR3: CASSDRKDQPQHF. The CDR3 DNA is TGTGCCAGCAGTGACAGGAAAGATCAGCCCCAGCATTTT.